The 27 T cell receptor beta chains below come from one sample, sequenced in a study of OX40 agonist ivuxolimab in advanced cancers. Method: immunoSEQ multiplex PCR; TCRdb's copy keeps in-frame clones and lacks some. The sample consists of roughly 58,000 clones, nearly 95% of them appearing once. The input for sequencing was CD4+ or CD8+ T cells sorted from blood, taken in a trial of the OX40 agonist ivuxolimab. These receptors came from an adult with an advanced solid tumor such as melanoma, head and neck, liver or kidney cancer.

DNA for the CDR3: TGTGCCAGCAGCTTAGAGGCGGCGGAGTCCCTGACCGGGGAGCTGTTTTTT. As protein: CASSLEAAESLTGELFF. The chain uses TRBV7-9 and TRBJ2-2, with D uncertain. Germline CDR1 and CDR2: SEHNR and FQNEAQ (reference sequence). The germline V and J ends were trimmed by 1 base and 5 bases, with 17 bases remaining between them. This CDR3 has 17 residues.

The chain couples TRBV28 to TRBJ2-5, with D tentatively TRBD2 (5 bases). CDR1 MDHEN and CDR2 SYDVKM come from the germline V gene. The CDR3 has 15 residues. V dropped 9 bases and J dropped 5 bases, with 22 bases sitting between them. This chain's CDR3 is CASTPVYPGGETQYF. The CDR3 DNA reads as TGTGCCAGTACCCCTGTATACCCCGGCGGGGAGACCCAGTACTTC.

The chain uses TRBV11-2 and TRBJ2-7, with TRBD1 matching 9 bases. Trimming took 4 bases from V and 3 from J; bases not matched to a gene: 10. From germline, CDR1 is SGHAT and CDR2 FQNNGV. The CDR3 spans 16 residues. The CDR3 coding sequence is TGTGCCAGCAGCTCCTCCCCCGGACAGGGGCGCTACGAGCAGTACTTC. Translation gives CASSSSPGQGRYEQYF.

This chain uses TRBV28 with TRBJ2-7; D not resolved. Germline values: CDR1 MDHEN, CDR2 SYDVKM. CDR3 size: 16 residues. With 2 bases removed from V and 0 bases from J, the gap between germline ends came to 14 bases. This CDR3 reads CASSLNSGMSSYEQYF. As DNA, the CDR3 is TGTGCCAGCAGTTTAAATTCGGGTATGAGCTCCTACGAGCAGTACTTC.

Here the CDR3 reads CSVADRGVEFTGELFF. CDR3 nucleotides: TGCAGCGTTGCGGACAGGGGCGTGGAGTTTACCGGGGAGCTGTTTTTT. The chain carries TRBV29-1 and TRBJ2-2, with TRBD1 identical over 9 bases. V lost 4 bases to trimming and J lost 5 bases; unmatched junction nucleotides: 11. Per the germline V gene, CDR1 is SQVTM and CDR2 is ANQGSEA. The CDR3 is made up of 16 amino acids.

The V call is TRBV7-9, the J call TRBJ1-4; tentative D call: TRBD1 (6 bases). The CDR3 runs 16 residues. V lost 7 bases and J 4 bases, leaving 19 bases between the germline ends. Germline CDR1 is SEHNR and CDR2 is FQNEAQ (reference sequence). The CDR3 loop is CASTVGVRGLNEKLFF. The DNA for the CDR3 is TGTGCCAGCACTGTTGGGGTCAGGGGCCTTAATGAAAAACTGTTTTTT.

The chain carries TRBV28 and TRBJ2-7; D ambiguous. CDR1 MDHEN and CDR2 SYDVKM come from the germline V gene. The CDR3 has 13 amino acids. Trimming removed 4 bases from V and 0 bases from J, with 7 bases in between. The CDR3: CASSSRSSYEQYF. The CDR3 DNA reads TGTGCCAGCAGTTCCCGAAGCTCCTACGAGCAGTACTTC. The full variable domain, with the rest looked up from reference TRBV28 and TRBJ2-7, is DVKVTQSSRYLVKRTGEKVFLECVQDMDHENMFWYRQDPGLGLRLIYFSYDVKMKEKGDIPEGYSVSREKKERFSLILESASTNQTSMYLCASSSRSSYEQYFGPGTRLTVT.

This clone appeared a single time. The rearrangement links TRBV13 to TRBJ1-1; perhaps TRBD1 as D (5 bases). Trimming stripped 6 bases from V and 1 base from J, with 15 bases between. The CDR3 length is 15 residues. The germline gives CDR1 PRHDT, CDR2 FYEKMQ (reference sequence). In DNA form, the CDR3 reads TGTGCCAGCAGAGAAAGAGGGGAAGGGAACACTGAAGCTTTCTTT. It codes for CASRERGEGNTEAFF. Full variable domain (missing parts from reference TRBV13 and TRBJ1-1): AAGVIQSPRHLIKEKRETATLKCYPIPRHDTVYWYQQGPGQDPQFLISFYEKMQSDKGSIPDRFSAQQFSDYHSELNMSSLELGDSALYFCASRERGEGNTEAFFGQGTRLTVV.

The V gene is TRBV4-3, the J gene TRBJ2-6, with D tentatively TRBD2 (5 bases). Germline-derived CDR1 and CDR2 are LGHNA and YSLEER. The CDR3 has 18 amino acids. V shed 0 bases and J shed 4 bases, with 16 bases lying between them. The CDR3 loop reads CASSQDRNGISGANVLTF. In DNA, the CDR3 is TGCGCCAGCAGCCAAGATCGTAACGGGATATCGGGGGCCAACGTCCTGACTTTC.

The chain combines TRBV29-1 with TRBJ2-7; perhaps TRBD1 as D (5 bases). V was pared by 3 bases and J by 5 bases, with 20 bases between. Germline V gives CDR1 SQVTM, CDR2 ANQGSEA. This CDR3 has 15 residues. CDR3 in DNA: TGCAGCGTTGAGTGGGCAGGGCGGTTCATGAACGAGCAGTACTTC. Translation gives CSVEWAGRFMNEQYF.

This chain connects TRBV28 to TRBJ2-6; the D is unclear. Trimming took 6 bases from V and 2 from J, leaving 8 bases between them. Germline V gene lookup returns CDR1 MDHEN and CDR2 SYDVKM. This CDR3 has 14 residues. The CDR3 protein is CASSPLTGANVLTF. CDR3 nucleotides: TGTGCCAGCAGCCCTCTGACTGGGGCCAACGTCCTGACTTTC.

The table lists this clone with a count of one. The rearrangement uses TRBV5-4 and TRBJ2-3; 9 positions match TRBD2. J lost 1 base, V lost 9 bases, and 3 bases had no gene match. The CDR3 has 13 residues. Germline V CDR1 and CDR2: SGHNT, YYREEE (reference sequence). CDR3 residues: CATRTSGTDTQYF. CDR3 sequence (DNA): TGTGCCACCCGGACTAGCGGCACAGATACGCAGTATTTT.

The genes are TRBV7-9 and TRBJ2-3; 10 bases match TRBD2. CDR1 is SEHNR, CDR2 FQNEAQ, per germline (reference sequence). V shed 5 bases and J 0 bases; nucleotides not matched to a gene: 8. The CDR3 runs to 17 residues. The CDR3: CASSTPETSGSTDTQYF. In nucleotides, the CDR3 is TGTGCCAGCAGCACCCCAGAGACTAGCGGGAGCACAGATACGCAGTATTTT. The variable domain in full, completed from reference TRBV7-9 and TRBJ2-3, reads DTGVSQNPRHKITKRGQNVTFRCDPISEHNRLYWYRQTLGQGPEFLTYFQNEAQLEKSRLLSDRFSAERPKGSFSTLEIQRTEQGDSAMYLCASSTPETSGSTDTQYFGPGTRLTVL.

The chain carries TRBV27 and TRBJ2-7; no definite D call. The germline gives CDR1 MNHEY, CDR2 SMNVEV (reference sequence). The CDR3 is 15 amino acids. Trimming took off 7 bases at V and 1 base at J, with 17 bases between the two ends. The DNA of the CDR3 is TGTGCCAGCAAACCCGCGATTTTAACGTCCTACGAGCAGTACTTC. It is translated as CASKPAILTSYEQYF.

The chain has TRBV27 and TRBJ2-1; 12 nucleotides line up with TRBD2. The ends lost 5 bases at V and 4 bases at J; junction bases unmatched: 6. Germline loops: CDR1 MNHEY, CDR2 SMNVEV (reference sequence). This CDR3 has 16 residues. Written as DNA, the CDR3 is TGTGCCAGCAGTCCCGGGACTAGCGGGCTATACAATGAGCAGTTCTTC. Its protein product is CASSPGTSGLYNEQFF.

This rearrangement joins TRBV5-4 to TRBJ1-2, with D possibly matching TRBD1 (6 bases). Per germline, CDR1 SGHNT and CDR2 YYREEE (reference sequence). The CDR3 is 13 amino acids. The V and J ends lost 4 bases and 4 bases respectively, with 11 bases between them. The CDR3 DNA reads TGTGCCAGCAGCCCCGGACAGATCTATGGCTACACCTTC. Residues: CASSPGQIYGYTF.

The chain carries TRBV28 and TRBJ2-7, with 8 bases aligning to TRBD1. The trim removed 6 bases at V and 4 bases at J, leaving 8 bases unmatched. The germline V gene has CDR1 MDHEN and CDR2 SYDVKM. The CDR3 has 14 residues. The CDR3 here is CASSPGTGIYEQYF. DNA of the CDR3: TGTGCCAGCAGCCCCGGGACAGGTATTTACGAGCAGTACTTC.

This chain connects TRBV7-9 to TRBJ1-1, with no clear D. Per germline, CDR1 SEHNR and CDR2 FQNEAQ (reference sequence). This CDR3 is 15 amino acids long. With 1 base removed from V and 3 bases from J, the gap between germline ends came to 12 bases. CDR3 DNA sequence: TGTGCCAGCAGCTTAGAACCGGGTGTAGACACTGAAGCTTTCTTT. It is translated as CASSLEPGVDTEAFF.

This sequence joins TRBV2 and TRBJ1-4, with D perhaps TRBD1 (6 bases). Germline values: CDR1 SNHLY, CDR2 FYNNEI. The CDR3 is made up of 15 amino acids. V was pared by 4 bases and J by 7 bases, with 16 bases between. The CDR3 loop reads CASSGTEGVGEKLFF. For the CDR3, the DNA is TGTGCCAGCAGTGGGACCGAGGGGGTCGGTGAAAAACTGTTTTTT.

This clone was found once. The chain couples TRBV29-1 to TRBJ2-7, with 8 bases lining up with TRBD1. The CDR3 extends over 15 amino acids. Germline V CDR1 and CDR2: SQVTM, ANQGSEA. The trim removed 7 bases at V and 2 bases at J, leaving 13 bases unmatched. The CDR3 loop reads CSAQEETGAAYEQYF. Written as DNA, the CDR3 is TGCAGCGCCCAAGAAGAGACAGGGGCGGCCTACGAGCAGTACTTC.

The V and J genes are TRBV29-1 and TRBJ2-3, with unresolved D. Trimming removed 8 bases from V and 6 bases from J, with 24 bases in between. CDR3 size: 15 residues. Germline assignment: CDR1 SQVTM and CDR2 ANQGSEA. The CDR3 bases are TGCAGCACAGTCCCCAGGTTTGGCGTTCTTGATACGCAGTATTTT. This codes for CSTVPRFGVLDTQYF.

The chain is built from TRBV27 and TRBJ1-1; D gene unclear. In germline, CDR1 is MNHEY, CDR2 SMNVEV (reference sequence). V was clipped by 1 base and J by 8 bases, with 20 bases between them. The CDR3 runs 16 residues. CDR3 nucleotide sequence: TGTGCCAGCAGTTTATGGCCCTTCGGGGAGAGAAGCGAAGCTTTCTTT. Residues: CASSLWPFGERSEAFF.

This chain connects TRBV19 to TRBJ1-5; D call uncertain. The CDR3 runs to 14 residues. V was clipped by 0 bases and J by 4 bases, with 7 bases between them. Germline V gene data show CDR1 as LNHDA and CDR2 as SQIVND (reference sequence). CDR3: CASSIESQNQPQHF. The CDR3 bases are TGTGCCAGTAGTATAGAGAGTCAGAATCAGCCCCAGCATTTT.

The chain joins TRBV6-5 to TRBJ2-1, with TRBD2 identical over 10 bases. V shed 6 bases, J shed 7 bases, and the junction held 9 bases outside the gene matches. This CDR3 comprises 15 residues. Germline CDR1 and CDR2: MNHEY and SVGAGI. The CDR3 region has the DNA TGTGCCAGCAGGGAGCGGGGGGGTCTGAGGAATGAGCAGTTCTTC. It specifies CASRERGGLRNEQFF.

The V and J genes are TRBV7-9 and TRBJ1-3, with 7 bases aligning to TRBD1. J lost 5 bases, V lost 2 bases, and 12 bases had no gene match. The germline gives CDR1 SEHNR, CDR2 FQNEAQ (reference sequence). The CDR3 is made up of 17 amino acids. DNA for the CDR3: TGTGCCAGCAGCTTAACCCGGGACAGAAACAGCCGAAACACCATATATTTT. This sequence encodes CASSLTRDRNSRNTIYF.

The chain links TRBV30 to TRBJ2-1, with 7 nucleotides matching TRBD2. The CDR3 covers 13 residues. CDR1 and CDR2 (germline): GTSNPN, SVGIG (reference sequence). V shed 4 bases and J 8 bases; nucleotides not matched to a gene: 8. The CDR3 DNA reads TGTGCCTGGAAGGTTACGGGAGGCTATGAGCAGTTCTTC. It is translated as CAWKVTGGYEQFF.

V usage is TRBV27 and J usage is TRBJ2-1; D is unclear. Germline V CDR1 and CDR2: MNHEY, SMNVEV (reference sequence). V was shortened by 2 bases and J by 5 bases, with 7 bases between the two germline ends. This CDR3 comprises 13 residues. CDR3 DNA: TGTGCCAGCAGTTTAAGGAGAAACAATGAGCAGTTCTTC. Amino acid sequence: CASSLRRNNEQFF.